This passage covers 2 T cell receptor beta chains from one sample sequenced in a study of vaccination effects on CD4 cells after COVID-19 (dated by TCRdb to the early 2020s). To identify antigen-specific CD4+ T cell clonotypes by their expansion, the ViraFEST assay first stimulated PBMC with viral peptide pools and then applied TCR sequencing. After 10 to 11 days of culture, CD4+ T cells were isolated with the EasySep CD4+ T cell isolation kit. Participants received two doses of either the BNT162b2 or the mRNA-1273 mRNA SARS-CoV-2 vaccine. Library generation was performed with the immunoSEQ multiplex PCR assay. The immuneACCESS repertoire file appears here via TCRdb, limited to in-frame rearrangements. These files lack a portion of the clones; in checked studies, under half of the deficit traces to unresolved V genes, and the cause of the others is not known. Present in this sample are tens of thousands of clones, about 67% of which were seen just once. Of the sample, approximately 1.5% falls within the top ten clones.

These receptors lack a known antigen. Sequenced here: CD4+ T cells from PBMCs cultured with HCoV-229E spike peptides, sampled after COVID-19 vaccination. This specimen's cell subset or site label, interpreted: HCoV-229E spike overlapping peptide pool stimulation. These receptors came from a human donor who received a COVID-19 vaccine.

The chain uses TRBV5-4 and TRBJ2-3; no definite D call. In germline, CDR1 is SGHNT, CDR2 YYREEE (reference sequence). The CDR3 contains 14 residues. V lost 6 bases to trimming and J lost 1 base, with 12 bases between them. CDR3 DNA sequence: TGTGCCAGCACCTTCGTGGCGGGCACAGATACGCAGTATTTT. Encoded protein: CASTFVAGTDTQYF.

This chain joins TRBV29-1 and TRBJ2-5; 7 bases map to TRBD1. Germline CDR1 reads SQVTM; CDR2 reads ANQGSEA. V was pared by 5 bases and J by 2 bases, with 5 bases of the junction left unmatched. This CDR3 has 13 residues. This CDR3 reads CSVSGTVQETQYF. The CDR3 DNA follows: TGCAGCGTTAGTGGGACAGTTCAAGAGACCCAGTACTTC.